Following are 16 T cell receptor beta chains from one sample sequenced in a study of post-analysis software for immune sequencing data (dated by TCRdb to the mid-2010s). What the research found in general, with its limitations: Several TRBV segments, including TRBV5-6, TRBV5-1 and TRBV20-1, were significantly more frequent in patients than controls.

Antigens for these TCRs are unknown. The protocol used for the library was PCR. The reads were generated on an Illumina HiSeq 2500. To reduce PCR and sequencing biases, unique molecular identifiers were built into the TCR beta cDNA libraries. TCRdb ran its own pipeline on the public reads, namely fastp trimming at Q25 and MiXCR clone calling, and kept in-frame beta chains. Each CDR3 protein gets just one entry, which takes the most common genes and DNA from the rows behind it. The sample yields hundreds of thousands of distinct CDR3 sequences; approximately 60% were counted once. The ten largest clones represent about 10% of the sample. Input material: blood. The receptors shown here come from a girl between 2 and 10 years old with multiple sclerosis.

As DNA, the CDR3 is TGTGCCAGCAGCCCACGGACTGCTACCTTAGCCAAAAACATTCAGTACTTC. It specifies CASSPRTATLAKNIQYF. This sequence joins TRBV3-1 and TRBJ2-4; possibly TRBD2 for D (5 bases). Trimming pared 4 bases from V and 0 bases from J, leaving 16 bases between. CDR1 and CDR2 (germline): LGHDT, YNNKEL (reference sequence). The CDR3 covers 17 residues.

The genes are TRBV5-1 and TRBJ1-1; D ambiguous. CDR1 and CDR2 (germline): SGHRS, YFSETQ. V lost 4 bases to trimming and J lost 2 bases, with 15 bases between them. The CDR3 has 15 amino acids. The CDR3 loop reads CASSGSSRGNTEAFF. The CDR3 bases are TGCGCCAGCAGCGGATCATCCCGGGGAAACACTGAAGCTTTCTTT.

This clonotype was seen a single time. The chain combines TRBV4-1 with TRBJ2-5; D possibly corresponds to TRBD1 (7 bases). CDR1 and CDR2 from the germline V gene are MGHRA and YSYEKL. CDR3 length: 17 amino acids. V was pared by 0 bases and J by 5 bases, with 19 bases between. The chain's CDR3 is CASSQDPGGGAGETQYF. The CDR3 nucleotides are TGCGCCAGCAGCCAAGATCCAGGAGGGGGCGCAGGCGAGACCCAGTACTTC.

This clonotype was seen just once. The chain combines TRBV5-1 with TRBJ2-2; no clear D gene. Trimming took 1 base from V and 4 from J, leaving 17 bases between them. This CDR3 spans 17 amino acids. The V gene's germline CDR1 is SGHRS and CDR2 YFSETQ. Written as DNA, the CDR3 is TGCGCCAGCAGCTTGACCCCCCAGAGAGAGCCCACCGGGGAGCTGTTTTTT. As protein: CASSLTPQREPTGELFF.

The rearrangement joins TRBV25-1 to TRBJ2-3; weak D call: TRBD1 (5 bases). There are 15 residues in the CDR3. The germline V gene encodes CDR1 MGHDK and CDR2 SYGVNS. With 1 base removed from V and 5 bases from J, the gap between germline ends came to 13 bases. CDR3 bases: TGTGCCAGCAGTGAATGGGGTGGGGCCATAGATACGCAGTATTTT. Translation: CASSEWGGAIDTQYF.

V is TRBV11-2 and J is TRBJ1-2; D not resolved. Trimming took off 0 bases at V and 8 bases at J, with 13 bases between the two ends. Germline CDR1 SGHAT, CDR2 FQNNGV. This CDR3 is 14 amino acids long. The CDR3 sequence: CASSLDLDLRGYTF. CDR3 bases: TGTGCCAGCAGCTTAGATCTGGACCTTCGGGGCTACACCTTC.

This clonotype occurred a few times. CDR3 nucleotide sequence: TGCAGTGCTAGAGGGGCGACTAGCGGGAGGGACGAGCAGTACTTC. This translates into CSARGATSGRDEQYF. The V and J genes are TRBV20-1 and TRBJ2-5; TRBD2 aligns across 14 bases. The closer fit of TRBJ2-7 to the DNA end suggests the J call may be wrong. This CDR3 is built from 15 residues. CDR1 and CDR2 (germline): DFQATT, SNEGSKA (reference sequence).

This clonotype was observed a single time. V usage is TRBV7-6 and J usage is TRBJ2-1; D not certain. V gave up 7 bases and J gave up 6 bases, with 10 bases separating them. CDR3 length: 12 residues. Germline CDR1 is SGHVS and CDR2 is FNYEAQ. This CDR3 reads CASTTLGNEQFF. The CDR3 coding sequence is TGTGCCAGCACCACGCTGGGCAATGAGCAGTTCTTC. Using reference TRBV7-6 and TRBJ2-1 for the parts outside the CDR3, the full variable domain is GAGVSQSPRYKVTKRGQDVALRCDPISGHVSLYWYRQALGQGPEFLTYFNYEAQQDKSGLPNDRFSAERPEGSISTLTIQRTEQRDSAMYRCASTTLGNEQFFGPGTRLTVL.

The CDR3 nucleotides are TGTGCCACCAGTGATCGGAGACTAGACGCTTACAATGAGCAGTTCTTC. It yields the protein CATSDRRLDAYNEQFF. This chain joins TRBV24-1 and TRBJ2-1; D possibly corresponds to TRBD2 (6 bases). The CDR3 has 16 residues. V was cut by 3 bases and J by 4 bases, with 15 bases left in between. Germline CDR1 and CDR2: KGHDR and SFDVKD.

This clonotype was seen only once. The chain links TRBV5-1 to TRBJ2-5; TRBD2 matches at 9 bases. This CDR3 is 16 amino acids long. Per germline, CDR1 SGHRS and CDR2 YFSETQ. The J segment lost 5 bases and the V segment lost 0 bases, leaving 8 bases of the junction unmatched. CDR3 region: CASSLGLVAGAETQYF. The CDR3 DNA is TGCGCCAGCAGCTTGGGATTGGTAGCGGGAGCTGAGACCCAGTACTTC.

The V gene is TRBV12-3 or TRBV12-4, the J gene TRBJ2-1; 11 bases line up with TRBD2. CDR3 length: 17 residues. After removal of 2 bases from V and 0 bases from J, the junction contained 3 bases not matched to a gene. CDR3 sequence reads: CASSLTSGSLSYNEQFF. CDR3 coding DNA: TGTGCCAGCAGTTTAACTAGCGGGAGCCTCTCCTACAATGAGCAGTTCTTC.

The V call is TRBV15, the J call TRBJ2-1; TRBD2 agrees at 15 bases. The CDR3 runs to 16 residues. With V trimmed by 0 bases and J by 7 bases, 1 base remained unmatched. Germline values: CDR1 LNHNV, CDR2 YYDKDF (reference sequence). The chain's CDR3 is CATSREGTSGRNEQFF. The CDR3 region has the DNA TGTGCCACCAGCAGAGAAGGGACTAGCGGGAGGAATGAGCAGTTCTTC.

The chain couples TRBV6-4 to TRBJ1-2; D gene ambiguous. Germline values: CDR1 MRHNA, CDR2 SNTAGT. The V and J ends lost 3 bases and 6 bases respectively, with 14 bases between them. The CDR3 length is 14 residues. The CDR3 nucleotides are TGTGCCAGCAGTGAGGACGGATCTCGGCATGGCTACACCTTC. Encoded protein: CASSEDGSRHGYTF.

The J gene is TRBJ2-1, the V gene TRBV5-1; TRBD2 is a possible D gene (7 bases). This CDR3 region has 15 residues. Trimming pared 6 bases from V and 7 bases from J, leaving 20 bases between. Germline CDR1 reads SGHRS; CDR2 reads YFSETQ. The CDR3 nucleotides are TGCGCCAGCACCCCTGGAGGGGGAGGGCCGAATGAGCAGTTCTTC. This codes for CASTPGGGGPNEQFF.

This sequence joins TRBV25-1 and TRBJ2-4; 8 nucleotides line up with TRBD1. The J call may not be correct, given that the DNA end is closer to TRBJ2-7. Germline V lookup: CDR1 MGHDK, CDR2 SYGVNS. The CDR3 is made up of 13 amino acids. Here the CDR3 reads CASIGQGANEQYF. The CDR3 bases are TGTGCCAGCATTGGGCAGGGGGCTAACGAGCAGTACTTC.

The V gene is TRBV11-2, the J gene TRBJ2-1; 11 positions agree with TRBD2. Trimming took 5 bases from V and 0 from J; bases not matched to a gene: 3. Per germline, CDR1 SGHAT and CDR2 FQNNGV. The CDR3 sequence is 16 residues long. The CDR3 loop is CASSALAGGSYNEQFF. The CDR3, as DNA: TGTGCCAGCAGCGCGCTAGCGGGGGGCTCCTACAATGAGCAGTTCTTC. Looking up the rest from reference TRBV11-2 and TRBJ2-1 gives the full variable domain: EAGVAQSPRYKIIEKRQSVAFWCNPISGHATLYWYQQILGQGPKLLIQFQNNGVVDDSQLPKDRFSAERLKGVDSTLKIQPAKLEDSAVYLCASSALAGGSYNEQFFGPGTRLTVL.